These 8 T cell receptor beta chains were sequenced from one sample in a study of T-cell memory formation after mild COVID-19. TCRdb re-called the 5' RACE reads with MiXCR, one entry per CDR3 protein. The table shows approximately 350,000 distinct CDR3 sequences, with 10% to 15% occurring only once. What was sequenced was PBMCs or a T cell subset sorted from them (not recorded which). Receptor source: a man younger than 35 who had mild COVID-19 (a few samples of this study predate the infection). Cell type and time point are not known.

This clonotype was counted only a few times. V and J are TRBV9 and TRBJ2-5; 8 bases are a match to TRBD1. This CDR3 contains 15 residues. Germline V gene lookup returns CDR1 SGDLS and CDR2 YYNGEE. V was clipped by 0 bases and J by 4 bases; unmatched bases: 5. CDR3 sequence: CASSVAPDRGETQYF. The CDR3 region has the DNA TGTGCCAGCAGCGTAGCTCCAGACAGGGGAGAGACCCAGTACTTC.

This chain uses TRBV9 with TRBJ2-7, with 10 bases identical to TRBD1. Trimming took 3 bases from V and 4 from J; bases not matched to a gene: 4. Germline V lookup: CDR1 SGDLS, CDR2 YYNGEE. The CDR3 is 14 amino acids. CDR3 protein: CASSARDRGYEQYF. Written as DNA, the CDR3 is TGTGCCAGCAGCGCTCGGGACAGGGGTTACGAGCAGTACTTC.

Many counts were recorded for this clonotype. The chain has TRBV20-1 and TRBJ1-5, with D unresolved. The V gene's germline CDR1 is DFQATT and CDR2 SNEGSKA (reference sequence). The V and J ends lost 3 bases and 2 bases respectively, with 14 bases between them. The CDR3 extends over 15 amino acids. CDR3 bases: TGCAGTGCTAGTTATGGACGTGGGGGCAATCAGCCCCAGCATTTT. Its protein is CSASYGRGGNQPQHF.

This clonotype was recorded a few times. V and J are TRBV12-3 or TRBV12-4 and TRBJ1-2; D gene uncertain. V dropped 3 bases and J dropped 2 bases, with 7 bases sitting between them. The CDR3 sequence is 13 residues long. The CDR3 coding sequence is TGTGCCAGCAGTTTTCGGTTGAACTATGGCTACACCTTC. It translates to CASSFRLNYGYTF.

The CDR3 sequence is CASSPRQGPYGYTF. For the CDR3, the DNA is TGTGCCAGCAGCCCCAGACAGGGGCCCTATGGCTACACCTTC. The chain combines TRBV7-2 with TRBJ1-2; 8 nucleotides align to TRBD1. Germline trimming cut 5 bases from V and 4 bases from J; bases unmatched to any gene: 6. The CDR3 is 14 residues long. CDR1 is SGHTA and CDR2 is FQGNSA in the germline V gene. Complete variable domain (other parts from reference TRBV7-2 and TRBJ1-2): GAGVSQSPSNKVTEKGKDVELRCDPISGHTALYWYRQSLGQGLEFLIYFQGNSAPDKSGLPSDRFSAERTGGSVSTLTIQRTQQEDSAVYLCASSPRQGPYGYTFGSGTRLTVV.

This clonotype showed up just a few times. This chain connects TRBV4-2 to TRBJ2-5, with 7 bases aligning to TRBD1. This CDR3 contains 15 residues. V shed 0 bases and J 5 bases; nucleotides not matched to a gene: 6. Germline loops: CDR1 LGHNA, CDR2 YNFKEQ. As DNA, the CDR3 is TGTGCCAGCAGCCAAGATTTTGGCAGGGGGGAGACCCAGTACTTC. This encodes CASSQDFGRGETQYF.

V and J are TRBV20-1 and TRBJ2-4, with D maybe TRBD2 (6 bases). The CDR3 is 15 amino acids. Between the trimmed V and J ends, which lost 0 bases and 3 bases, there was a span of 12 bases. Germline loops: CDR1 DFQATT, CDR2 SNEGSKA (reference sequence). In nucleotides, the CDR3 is TGCAGTGCTAGAGATCTCAGGGAGGTCAAAAACATTCAGTACTTC. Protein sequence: CSARDLREVKNIQYF.

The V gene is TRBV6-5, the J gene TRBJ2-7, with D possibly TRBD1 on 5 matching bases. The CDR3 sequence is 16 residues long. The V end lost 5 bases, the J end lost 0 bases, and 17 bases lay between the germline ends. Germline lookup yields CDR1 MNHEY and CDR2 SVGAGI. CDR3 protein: CASSTIDSSSSYEQYF. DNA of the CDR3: TGTGCCAGCAGTACGATTGACAGTTCCTCCTCCTACGAGCAGTACTTC.